This T cell receptor beta chain was recovered during a study of T cells after yellow fever vaccination. This CDR3 has 12 residues. CDR1 SGHRS and CDR2 YFSETQ come from the germline V gene. Trimming left V 1 base short and J 4 bases short, with 5 bases between. The 5'RACE template-switching step produced TCR cDNA and added a universal primer site and UMIs. TCRdb recomputed calls from the 5' RACE reads with MiXCR, one row per CDR3 protein. This table has about 160,000 distinct CDR3 sequences, 6.5% to 8.5% appearing once. Study outcomes and limitations: Reappearance after the booster was seen for most primary-vaccination clones, at roughly 96% CD4 and 75% to 90% CD8.

This clonotype was counted at least ten times. Its cognate antigen is unknown. This sequence joins TRBV5-1 and TRBJ1-1; unclear D gene. The receptor comes from a young man who received the YFV17D yellow fever vaccine. Sequencing used CD4+ T cells sorted from PBMCs, obtained 5 to 6 days after the first yellow fever vaccination. In DNA form, the CDR3 reads TGCGCCAGCAGCTTGTTTGGCACTGAAGCTTTCTTT. Protein sequence: CASSLFGTEAFF.